This TCR beta chain was found in a study of blood T cell repertoires in COVID-19. For the study at large: Acute and convalescent COVID-19 specimens originated in the United States, Italy and Spain. The analysed material was cDNA or gDNA that came from T cells, B-cell-depleted T cells, or PBMCs.

Original processing notes: How many nucleated cells were present was estimated from reference gene primer amplification. Using immunoSEQ multiplex PCR, the repertoire was profiled, and TCRdb retains in-frame clones only, with some absent. V and J calls and clone size are as listed in that table; D and trimming were resolved from the DNA. The repertoire holds fewer than 300,000 clones, less than 90% seen once, with 2.5% to 3% in the top ten. The CDR3 has 13 amino acids. The V and J ends lost 2 bases and 8 bases respectively, with 13 bases between them. Germline CDR1 and CDR2: KGHSH and LQKENI. This clone was counted only a few times.

This chain connects TRBV18 to TRBJ2-7; D perhaps matches TRBD2 (5 bases). Specimen: peripheral blood. The TCR comes from a woman in her 70s with active or convalescent COVID-19. For the CDR3, the DNA is TGTGCCAGCTCACCAGGAGCGAGGGCCCAGCAGTACTTC. It codes for CASSPGARAQQYF.